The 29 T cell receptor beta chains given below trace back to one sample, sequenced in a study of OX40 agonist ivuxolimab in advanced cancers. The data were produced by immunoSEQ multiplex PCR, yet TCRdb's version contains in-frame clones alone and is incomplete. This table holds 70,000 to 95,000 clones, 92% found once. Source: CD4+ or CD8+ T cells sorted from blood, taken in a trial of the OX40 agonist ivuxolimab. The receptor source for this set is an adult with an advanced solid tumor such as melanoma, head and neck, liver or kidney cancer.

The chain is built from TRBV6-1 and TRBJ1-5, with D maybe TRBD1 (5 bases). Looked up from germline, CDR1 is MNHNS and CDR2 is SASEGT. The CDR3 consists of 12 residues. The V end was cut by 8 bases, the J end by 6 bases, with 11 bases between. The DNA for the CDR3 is TGTGCCAGCGGGGGTCCCCCTCAGCCCCAGCATTTT. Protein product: CASGGPPQPQHF.

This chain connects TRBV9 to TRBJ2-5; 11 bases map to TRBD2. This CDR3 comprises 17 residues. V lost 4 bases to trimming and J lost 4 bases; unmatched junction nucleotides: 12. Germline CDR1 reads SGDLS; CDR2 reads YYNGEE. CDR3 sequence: CASSNGGTSGDLETQYF. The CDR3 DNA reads TGTGCCAGCAGCAACGGGGGGACTAGCGGCGACCTAGAGACCCAGTACTTC.

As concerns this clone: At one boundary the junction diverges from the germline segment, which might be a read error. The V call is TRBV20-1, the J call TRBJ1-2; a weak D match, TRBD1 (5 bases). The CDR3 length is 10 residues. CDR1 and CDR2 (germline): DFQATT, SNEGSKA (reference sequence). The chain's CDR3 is CSARDRTHHF. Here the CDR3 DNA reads TGCAGTGCTAGAGATAGGACACACCACTTC.

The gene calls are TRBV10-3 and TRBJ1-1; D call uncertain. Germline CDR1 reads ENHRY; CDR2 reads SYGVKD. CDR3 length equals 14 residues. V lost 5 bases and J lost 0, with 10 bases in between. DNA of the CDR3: TGTGCCATCAGTCCACAGCTTATGAACACTGAAGCTTTCTTT. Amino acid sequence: CAISPQLMNTEAFF.

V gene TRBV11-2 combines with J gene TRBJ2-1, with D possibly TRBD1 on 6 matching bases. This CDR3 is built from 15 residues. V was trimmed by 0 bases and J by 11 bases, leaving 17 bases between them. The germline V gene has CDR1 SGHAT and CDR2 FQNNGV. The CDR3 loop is CASSLDMTGNDQQFF. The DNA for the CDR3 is TGTGCCAGCAGCTTAGATATGACAGGCAATGATCAGCAGTTCTTC.

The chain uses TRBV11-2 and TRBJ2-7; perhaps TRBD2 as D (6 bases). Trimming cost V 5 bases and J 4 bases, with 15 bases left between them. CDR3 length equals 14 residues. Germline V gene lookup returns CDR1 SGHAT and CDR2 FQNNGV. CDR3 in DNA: TGTGCCAGCAGCGGGCGGGGACTTGGGTACGAGCAGTACTTC. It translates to CASSGRGLGYEQYF.

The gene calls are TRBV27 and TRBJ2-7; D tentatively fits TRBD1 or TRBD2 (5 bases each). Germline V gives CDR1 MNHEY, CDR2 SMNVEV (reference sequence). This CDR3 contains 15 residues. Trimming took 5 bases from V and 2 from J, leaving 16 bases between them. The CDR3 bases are TGTGCCAGCAGTGCCGCCGGGACGGGACCCTACGAGCAGTACTTC. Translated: CASSAAGTGPYEQYF.

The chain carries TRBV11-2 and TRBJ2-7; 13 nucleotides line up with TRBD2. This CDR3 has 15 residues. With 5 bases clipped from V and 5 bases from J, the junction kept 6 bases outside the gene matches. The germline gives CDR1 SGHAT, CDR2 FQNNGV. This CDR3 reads CASSLGLAGANEQYF. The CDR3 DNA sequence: TGTGCCAGCAGCCTAGGACTAGCGGGAGCCAACGAGCAGTACTTC.

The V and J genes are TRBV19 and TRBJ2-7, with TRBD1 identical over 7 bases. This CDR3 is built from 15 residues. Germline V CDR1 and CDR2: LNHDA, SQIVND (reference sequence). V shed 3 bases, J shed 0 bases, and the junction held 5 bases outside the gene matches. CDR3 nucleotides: TGTGCCAGTAGTATTCTACCAGGGGGCTCCTACGAGCAGTACTTC. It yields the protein CASSILPGGSYEQYF.

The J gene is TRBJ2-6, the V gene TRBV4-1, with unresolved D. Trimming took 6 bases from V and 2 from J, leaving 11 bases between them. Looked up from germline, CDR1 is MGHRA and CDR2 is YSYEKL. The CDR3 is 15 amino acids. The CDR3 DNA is TGCGCCAGCAGTCCGGCGCAAGCTGGGGCCAACGTCCTGACTTTC. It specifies CASSPAQAGANVLTF.

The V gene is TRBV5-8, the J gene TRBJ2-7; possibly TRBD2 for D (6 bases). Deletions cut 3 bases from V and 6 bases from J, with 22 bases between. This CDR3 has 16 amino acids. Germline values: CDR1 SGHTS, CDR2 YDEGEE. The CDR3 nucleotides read TGTGCCAGCAGCTACGGAGGGTCGGTAGAGGGGCGCGAGCAGTACTTC. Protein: CASSYGGSVEGREQYF.

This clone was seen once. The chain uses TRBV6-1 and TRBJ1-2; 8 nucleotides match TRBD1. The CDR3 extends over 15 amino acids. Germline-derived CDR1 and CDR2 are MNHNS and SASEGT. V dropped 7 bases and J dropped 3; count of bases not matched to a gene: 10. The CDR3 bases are TGTGCCAGCATCCCTGGACAGGGCGGGGACTATGGCTACACCTTC. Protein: CASIPGQGGDYGYTF.

The DNA of the CDR3 is TGTGCCACAAAGCAGGGGCAGAATAGCAATCAGCCCCAGCATTTT. It codes for CATKQGQNSNQPQHF. The rearrangement joins TRBV5-4 to TRBJ1-5; weak D call: TRBD1 (6 bases). CDR1 and CDR2 (germline): SGHNT, YYREEE (reference sequence). V was shortened by 9 bases and J by 0 bases, with 16 bases between the two germline ends. The CDR3 is made up of 15 amino acids.

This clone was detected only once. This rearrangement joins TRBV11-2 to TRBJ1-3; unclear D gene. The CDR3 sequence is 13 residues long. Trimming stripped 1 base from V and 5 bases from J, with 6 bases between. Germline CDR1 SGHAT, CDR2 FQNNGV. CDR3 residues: CASSLVDRNTIYF. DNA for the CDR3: TGTGCCAGCAGCTTAGTTGATCGAAACACCATATATTTT.

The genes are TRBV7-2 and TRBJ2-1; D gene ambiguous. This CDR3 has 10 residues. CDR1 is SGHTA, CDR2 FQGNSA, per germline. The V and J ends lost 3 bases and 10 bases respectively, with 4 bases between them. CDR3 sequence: CASSLGEQFF. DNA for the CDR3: TGTGCCAGCAGCTTGGGGGAGCAGTTCTTC. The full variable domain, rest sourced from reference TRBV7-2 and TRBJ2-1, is GAGVSQSPSNKVTEKGKDVELRCDPISGHTALYWYRQSLGQGLEFLIYFQGNSAPDKSGLPSDRFSAERTGGSVSTLTIQRTQQEDSAVYLCASSLGEQFFGPGTRLTVL.

CDR3 coding DNA: TGTGCCAGCATTGGGACAGCAAACACTGAAGCTTTCTTT. Translation: CASIGTANTEAFF. This sequence joins TRBV6-1 and TRBJ1-1; the match to TRBD1 covers 7 bases. Germline V CDR1 and CDR2: MNHNS, SASEGT. This CDR3 is 13 amino acids long. Unmatched junction bases numbered 4, after V lost 7 bases and J lost 2 bases.

The CDR3 loop reads CASSLDRENYGYTF. CDR3 in DNA: TGTGCCAGCAGTCTGGACAGGGAAAACTATGGCTACACCTTC. This chain joins TRBV6-6 and TRBJ1-2; 8 nucleotides align to TRBD1. CDR3 length: 14 residues. After removal of 5 bases from V and 2 bases from J, the junction contained 4 bases not matched to a gene. Germline CDR1 reads MNHNY; CDR2 reads SVGAGI (reference sequence).

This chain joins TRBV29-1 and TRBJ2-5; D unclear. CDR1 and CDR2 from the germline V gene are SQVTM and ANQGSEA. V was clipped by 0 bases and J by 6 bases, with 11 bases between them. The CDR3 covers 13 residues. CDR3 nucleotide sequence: TGCAGCGTTGAAGATTTAACCAGGCAGACCCAGTACTTC. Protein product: CSVEDLTRQTQYF.

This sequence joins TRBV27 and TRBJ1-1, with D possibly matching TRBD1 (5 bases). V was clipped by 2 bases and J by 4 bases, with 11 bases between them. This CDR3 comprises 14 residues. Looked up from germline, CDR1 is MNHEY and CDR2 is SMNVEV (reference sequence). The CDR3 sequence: CASSLQGKSTEAFF. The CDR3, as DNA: TGTGCCAGCAGTTTACAGGGAAAGAGCACTGAAGCTTTCTTT.

CDR3 nucleotides: TGTGCCTGGAGTCGAACAGCGAACACCGGGGAGCTGTTTTTT. It specifies CAWSRTANTGELFF. J is TRBJ2-2 and V is TRBV30; D is uncertain. The CDR3 length is 14 residues. Germline V gene data show CDR1 as GTSNPN and CDR2 as SVGIG (reference sequence). Trimming stripped 2 bases from V and 0 bases from J, with 7 bases between.

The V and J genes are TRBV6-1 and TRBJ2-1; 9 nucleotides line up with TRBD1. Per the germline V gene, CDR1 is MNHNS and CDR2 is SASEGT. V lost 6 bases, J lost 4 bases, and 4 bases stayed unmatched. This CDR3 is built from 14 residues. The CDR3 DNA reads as TGTGCCAGCAGCCCGGGACAGGGTTACAATGAGCAGTTCTTC. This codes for CASSPGQGYNEQFF.

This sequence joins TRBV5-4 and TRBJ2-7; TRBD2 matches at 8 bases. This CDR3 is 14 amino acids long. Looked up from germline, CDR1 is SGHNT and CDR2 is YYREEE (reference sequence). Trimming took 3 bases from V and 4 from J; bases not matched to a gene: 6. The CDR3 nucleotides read TGTGCCAGCAGCTCAAATTCGGGGGGGTACGAGCAGTACTTC. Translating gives CASSSNSGGYEQYF.

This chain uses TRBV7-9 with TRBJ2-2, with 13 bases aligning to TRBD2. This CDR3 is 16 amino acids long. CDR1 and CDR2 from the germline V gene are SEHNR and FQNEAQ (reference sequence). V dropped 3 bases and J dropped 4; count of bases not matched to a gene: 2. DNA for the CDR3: TGTGCCAGCAGCTTCGGACTAGCGGGAGTCACCGGGGAGCTGTTTTTT. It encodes CASSFGLAGVTGELFF.

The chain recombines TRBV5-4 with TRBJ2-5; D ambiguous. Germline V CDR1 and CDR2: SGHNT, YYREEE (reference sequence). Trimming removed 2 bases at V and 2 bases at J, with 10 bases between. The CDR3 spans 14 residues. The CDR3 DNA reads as TGTGCCAGCAGCTTTGAGGCAGGACAAGAGACCCAGTACTTC. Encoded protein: CASSFEAGQETQYF.

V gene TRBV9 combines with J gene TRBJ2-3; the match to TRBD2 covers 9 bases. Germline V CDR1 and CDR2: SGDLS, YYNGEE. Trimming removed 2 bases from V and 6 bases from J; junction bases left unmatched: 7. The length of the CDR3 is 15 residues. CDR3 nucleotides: TGTGCCAGCAGCGTTGGCGGGGGGGAGGTCGATACGCAGTATTTT. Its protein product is CASSVGGGEVDTQYF.

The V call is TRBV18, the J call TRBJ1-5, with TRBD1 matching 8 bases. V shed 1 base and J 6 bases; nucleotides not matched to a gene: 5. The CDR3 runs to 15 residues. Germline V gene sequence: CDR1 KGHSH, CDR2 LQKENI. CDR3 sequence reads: CASSPLDRGGQPQHF. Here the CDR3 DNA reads TGTGCCAGCTCACCACTCGACAGGGGAGGTCAGCCCCAGCATTTT.

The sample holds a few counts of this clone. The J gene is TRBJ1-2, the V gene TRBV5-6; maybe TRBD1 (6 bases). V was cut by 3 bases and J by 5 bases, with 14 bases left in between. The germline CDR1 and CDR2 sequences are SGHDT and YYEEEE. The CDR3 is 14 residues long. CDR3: CASSSRTEGYGYTF. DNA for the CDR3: TGTGCCAGCAGCTCGCGGACAGAGGGGTATGGCTACACCTTC. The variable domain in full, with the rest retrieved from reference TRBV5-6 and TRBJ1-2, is DAGVTQSPTHLIKTRGQQVTLRCSPKSGHDTVSWYQQALGQGPQFIFQYYEEEERQRGNFPDRFSGHQFPNYSSELNVNALLLGDSALYLCASSSRTEGYGYTFGSGTRLTVV.

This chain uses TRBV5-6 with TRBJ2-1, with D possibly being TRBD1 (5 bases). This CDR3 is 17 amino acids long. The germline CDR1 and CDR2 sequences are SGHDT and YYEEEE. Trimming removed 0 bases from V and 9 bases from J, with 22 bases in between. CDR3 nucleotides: TGTGCCAGCAGCTTGGATACCGCAGGGTGGTTACCGGGTGAGCAGTTCTTC. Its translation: CASSLDTAGWLPGEQFF.

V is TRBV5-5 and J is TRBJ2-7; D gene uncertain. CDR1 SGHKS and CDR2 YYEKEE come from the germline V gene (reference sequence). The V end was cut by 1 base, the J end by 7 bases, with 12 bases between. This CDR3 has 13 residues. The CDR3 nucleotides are TGTGCCAGCAGCTTGTCCAGGTCCTTTGAGCAGTACTTC. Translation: CASSLSRSFEQYF. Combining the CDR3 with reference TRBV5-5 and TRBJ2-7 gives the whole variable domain DAGVTQSPTHLIKTRGQQVTLRCSPISGHKSVSWYQQVLGQGPQFIFQYYEKEERGRGNFPDRFSARQFPNYSSELNVNALLLGDSALYLCASSLSRSFEQYFGPGTRLTVT.